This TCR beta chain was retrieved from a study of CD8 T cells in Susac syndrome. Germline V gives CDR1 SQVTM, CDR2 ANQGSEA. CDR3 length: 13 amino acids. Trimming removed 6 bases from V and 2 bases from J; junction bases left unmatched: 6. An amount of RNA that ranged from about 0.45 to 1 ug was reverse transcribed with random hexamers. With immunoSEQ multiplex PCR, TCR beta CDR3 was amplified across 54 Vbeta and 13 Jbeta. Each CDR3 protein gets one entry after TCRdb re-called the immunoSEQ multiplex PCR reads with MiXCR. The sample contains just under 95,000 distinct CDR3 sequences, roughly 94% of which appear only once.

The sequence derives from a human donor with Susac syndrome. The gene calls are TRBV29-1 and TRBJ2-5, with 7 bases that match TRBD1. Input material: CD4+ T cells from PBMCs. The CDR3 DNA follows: TGCAGCGTGGAGGTGACAGGGCAAGAGACCCAGTACTTC. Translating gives CSVEVTGQETQYF.